Ten or more counts support the clone carrying this T cell receptor (beta chain). Its specificity is not known. V was pared by 0 bases and J by 5 bases, with 7 bases between. Germline CDR1 is LGHDT and CDR2 is YNNKEL (reference sequence). This CDR3 has 13 residues. This sample is drawn from a study of early T cells in non-severe SARS-CoV-2 infection. Whole-study context: Sequencing input comprised bulk RNA from unsorted whole blood; chain pairing was not available.

Individual cDNA molecules carried attached unique molecular identifiers. TCRdb processed the 5' RACE reads anew with MiXCR; each CDR3 protein has one entry. The data show tens of thousands of distinct CDR3 sequences, about 4.6% seen once. Whole-study results and caveats: Matching with VDJdb favored anti-spike CD8 responses (missing private and CD4 specificities).

The rearrangement links TRBV3-1 to TRBJ2-5; no clear D gene. The sample here was whole blood, taken at baseline. The sequence was obtained from an adult who was a healthcare worker with PCR-confirmed SARS-CoV-2 infection or an uninfected control (not recorded which). The CDR3: CASSQDELETQYF. In DNA form, the CDR3 reads TGTGCCAGCAGCCAAGATGAGCTGGAGACCCAGTACTTC.